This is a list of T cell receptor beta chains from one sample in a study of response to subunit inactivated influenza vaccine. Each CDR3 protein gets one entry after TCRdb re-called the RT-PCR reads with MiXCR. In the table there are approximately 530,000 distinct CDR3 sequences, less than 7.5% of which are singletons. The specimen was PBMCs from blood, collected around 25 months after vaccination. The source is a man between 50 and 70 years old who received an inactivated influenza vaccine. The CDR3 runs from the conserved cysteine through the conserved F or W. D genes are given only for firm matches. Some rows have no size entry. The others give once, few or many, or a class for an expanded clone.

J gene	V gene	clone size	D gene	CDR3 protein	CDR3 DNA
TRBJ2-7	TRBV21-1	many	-	CASSKGETGDPEGTYEQYF	TGTGCCAGCAGCAAAGGAGAAACGGGAGACCCGGAAGGGACCTACGAGCAGTACTTC
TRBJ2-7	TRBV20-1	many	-	CSARDLAGLLGYEQYF	TGCAGTGCTAGAGATCTGGCCGGCCTCTTGGGGTACGAGCAGTACTTC
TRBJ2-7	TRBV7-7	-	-	CASSWGEQYF	TGTGCTAGCAGCTGGGGCGAGCAGTACTTC
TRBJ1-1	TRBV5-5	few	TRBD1	CASSLAGQGIGTEAFF	TGTGCCAGCAGCTTGGCCGGACAGGGTATCGGCACTGAAGCTTTCTTT
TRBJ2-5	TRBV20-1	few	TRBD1	CSASAGTGEETQYF	TGCAGTGCTAGTGCCGGGACAGGGGAAGAGACCCAGTACTTC
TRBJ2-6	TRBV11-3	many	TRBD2	CASSLGTSVVPGANVLTF	TGTGCCAGCAGCCTCGGGACTAGCGTAGTTCCTGGGGCCAACGTCCTGACTTTC
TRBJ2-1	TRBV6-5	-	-	CASSYSAGLYEQFF	TGTGCCAGCAGTTACTCTGCGGGGTTGTATGAGCAGTTCTTC
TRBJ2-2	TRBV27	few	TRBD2	CASSPFRIAGATGELFF	TGTGCCAGCAGTCCCTTTCGGATAGCGGGAGCGACCGGGGAGCTGTTTTTT
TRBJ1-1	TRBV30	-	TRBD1	CAWSVWRGRTEAFF	TGTGCCTGGAGTGTTTGGAGGGGGCGGACTGAAGCTTTCTTT
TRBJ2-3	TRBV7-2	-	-	CASSFEGRADTQYF	TGTGCCAGCAGTTTTGAAGGACGAGCAGATACGCAGTATTTT
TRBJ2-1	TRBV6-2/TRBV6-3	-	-	CASSYPAFGTTFHEQFF	TGTGCCAGCAGTTACCCCGCCTTTGGGACAACTTTCCATGAGCAGTTCTTC
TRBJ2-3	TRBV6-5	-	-	CASILASRTDTQYF	TGTGCCAGCATTCTCGCTAGCCGCACAGATACGCAGTATTTT
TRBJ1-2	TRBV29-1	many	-	CSVAGTHNYGYTF	TGCAGCGTTGCCGGGACGCACAACTATGGCTACACCTTC
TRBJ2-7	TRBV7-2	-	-	CASSRAQTYEQYF	TGTGCCAGCAGCCGAGCGCAAACCTACGAGCAGTACTTC
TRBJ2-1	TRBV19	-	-	CASSIRDEQFF	TGTGCCAGTAGTATCAGGGATGAGCAGTTCTTC
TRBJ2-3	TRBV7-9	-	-	CASSSSNGLSRTDTQYF	TGTGCCAGCAGCTCCTCCAATGGACTATCCCGCACAGATACGCAGTATTTT
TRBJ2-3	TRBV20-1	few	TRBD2	CSARKLAGGSQDTQYF	TGCAGTGCTAGAAAACTAGCGGGAGGGTCACAGGATACGCAGTATTTT
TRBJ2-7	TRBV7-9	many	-	CASSRDGEQYF	TGTGCCAGCAGCCGTGATGGAGAGCAGTACTTC
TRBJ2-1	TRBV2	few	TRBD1	CASSGQGANEQFF	TGTGCCAGCAGTGGACAGGGGGCAAATGAGCAGTTCTTC
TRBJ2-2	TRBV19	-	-	CASEKGHFTGELFF	TGTGCCAGCGAGAAGGGACACTTCACCGGGGAGCTGTTTTTT
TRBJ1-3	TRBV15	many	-	CATSRDRTYSGNTIYF	TGTGCCACCAGCAGAGATCGCACCTACTCTGGAAACACCATATATTTT
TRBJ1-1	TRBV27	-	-	CASSLMGGRTEAFF	TGTGCCAGCAGTTTAATGGGGGGGAGGACTGAAGCTTTCTTT
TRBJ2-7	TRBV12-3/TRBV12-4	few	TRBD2	CASSPPDGGKYEQYF	TGTGCCAGCAGCCCACCGGACGGGGGGAAGTACGAGCAGTACTTC
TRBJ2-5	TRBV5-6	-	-	CASSTLGRTETQYF	TGTGCCAGCAGCACCCTTGGACGAACAGAGACCCAGTACTTC
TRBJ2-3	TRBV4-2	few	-	CASSPRDTDTQYF	TGTGCCAGCAGCCCAAGAGACACAGATACGCAGTATTTT
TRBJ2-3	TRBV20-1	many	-	CSARFADTQYF	TGCAGTGCTAGATTCGCAGATACGCAGTATTTT
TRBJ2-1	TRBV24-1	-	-	CATSDPPTVDEQFF	TGTGCCACCAGTGATCCCCCGACAGTGGATGAGCAGTTCTTC
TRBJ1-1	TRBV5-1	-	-	CASSRGQVGNTEAFF	TGCGCCAGCAGCAGGGGCCAGGTCGGGAACACTGAAGCTTTCTTT
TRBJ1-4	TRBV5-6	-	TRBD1	CASSFGTENEKLFF	TGTGCCAGCAGCTTCGGGACAGAAAATGAAAAACTGTTTTTT
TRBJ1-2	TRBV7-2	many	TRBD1	CASSSASTGVGGYTF	TGTGCCAGCAGCTCGGCGAGTACAGGGGTTGGGGGCTACACCTTC
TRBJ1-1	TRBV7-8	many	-	CASSPQVTEAFF	TGTGCCAGCAGCCCACAGGTGACTGAAGCTTTCTTT
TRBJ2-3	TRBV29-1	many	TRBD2	CSVDYSGRGGDTQYF	TGCAGCGTTGATTACAGCGGGAGAGGCGGAGATACGCAGTATTTT
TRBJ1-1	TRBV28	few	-	CASSLSTVNTEAFF	TGTGCCAGCAGTTTATCAACAGTGAACACTGAAGCTTTCTTT
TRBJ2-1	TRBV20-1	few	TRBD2	CSATPLGLAGDNEQFF	TGCAGTGCTACGCCCCTAGGACTAGCGGGGGACAATGAGCAGTTCTTC
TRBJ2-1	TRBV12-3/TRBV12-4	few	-	CASSQGGGLDEQFF	TGTGCCAGCAGTCAAGGCGGAGGTTTGGATGAGCAGTTCTTC
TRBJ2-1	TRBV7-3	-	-	CASSPTKSNEQFF	TGTGCCAGCAGCCCAACAAAAAGCAATGAGCAGTTCTTC
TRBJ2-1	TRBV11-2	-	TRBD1	CASSSRAGGFEQFF	TGTGCCAGCAGCTCCCGAGCAGGGGGCTTTGAGCAGTTCTTC
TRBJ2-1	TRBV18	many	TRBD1	CASSPRTGRDEQFF	TGTGCCAGCTCACCCAGGACAGGGCGAGATGAGCAGTTCTTC
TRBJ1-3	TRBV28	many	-	CASSPHPGYTIYF	TGTGCCAGCAGTCCCCACCCAGGGTACACCATATATTTT
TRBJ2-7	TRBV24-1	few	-	CATSDPLSEQYF	TGTGCCACCAGTGATCCTCTTAGCGAGCAGTACTTC
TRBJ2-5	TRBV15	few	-	CATSRGETQYF	TGTGCCACCAGCAGAGGAGAGACCCAGTACTTC
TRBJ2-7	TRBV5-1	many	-	CASSSLPIYEQYF	TGCGCCAGCAGCTCCTTGCCAATCTACGAGCAGTACTTC
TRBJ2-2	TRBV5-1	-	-	CASSLDRGELFF	TGCGCCAGCAGCTTGGACCGTGGGGAGCTGTTTTTT
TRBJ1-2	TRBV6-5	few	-	CASSWRGGYTF	TGTGCCAGCAGTTGGCGTGGGGGCTACACCTTC
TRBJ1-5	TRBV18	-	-	CASSPRRNSNQPQHF	TGTGCCAGCTCACCGCGGAGAAATAGCAATCAGCCCCAGCATTTT
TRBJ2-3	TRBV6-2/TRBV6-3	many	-	CASSWRGEKRRTDTQYF	TGTGCCAGCAGTTGGAGGGGCGAAAAGAGGAGAACAGATACGCAGTATTTT
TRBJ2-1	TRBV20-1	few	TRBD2	CSAATSGRAYGRNEQFF	TGCAGTGCGGCGACTAGCGGGAGGGCCTACGGTCGCAATGAGCAGTTCTTC
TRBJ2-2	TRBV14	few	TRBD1	CASSLLSGTGGTGELFF	TGTGCCAGCAGCCTGCTCTCCGGGACAGGGGGCACCGGGGAGCTGTTTTTT
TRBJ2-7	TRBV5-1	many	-	CASSLDGSRYEQYF	TGCGCCAGCAGCTTGGACGGCAGCCGCTACGAGCAGTACTTC
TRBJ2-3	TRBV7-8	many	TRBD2	CASSPSLGLAGGQYF	TGTGCCAGCAGCCCATCCCTAGGACTAGCGGGGGGGCAGTATTTT
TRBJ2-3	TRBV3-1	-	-	CASSQARGVDTQYF	TGTGCCAGCAGCCAAGCTCGCGGGGTTGATACGCAGTATTTT
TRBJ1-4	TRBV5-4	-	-	CASSSAGPNEKLFF	TGTGCCAGCAGCTCGGCCGGACCCAATGAAAAACTGTTTTTT
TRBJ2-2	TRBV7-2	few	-	CASSPWEAAGELFF	TGTGCCAGCAGCCCGTGGGAGGCGGCCGGGGAGCTGTTTTTT
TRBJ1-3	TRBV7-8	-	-	CASSLLEGNTIYF	TGTGCCAGCAGCTTACTAGAGGGAAACACCATATATTTT
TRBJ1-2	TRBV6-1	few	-	CASSPRVDGNYGYTF	TGTGCCAGCAGCCCCAGGGTTGACGGGAACTATGGCTACACCTTC
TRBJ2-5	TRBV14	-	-	CASSQELKEIETQYF	TGTGCCAGCAGCCAAGAATTGAAGGAAATTGAGACCCAGTACTTC
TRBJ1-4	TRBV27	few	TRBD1	CASSDREAGNEKLFF	TGTGCCAGCAGTGACAGGGAAGCGGGTAATGAAAAACTGTTTTTT
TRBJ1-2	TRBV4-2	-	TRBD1	CASSQGSDRGSGYTF	TGTGCCAGCAGCCAAGGCTCGGACAGGGGTTCTGGCTACACCTTC
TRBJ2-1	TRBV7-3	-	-	CASSPARELEQFF	TGTGCCAGCAGCCCGGCCCGGGAGTTAGAGCAGTTCTTC
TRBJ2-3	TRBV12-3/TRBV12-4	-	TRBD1	CASSSRQGLADTQYF	TGTGCCAGCAGTTCAAGACAGGGATTGGCAGATACGCAGTATTTT